The next 21 T cell receptor beta chains were all read from a single sample in a study of blood T cell repertoires in COVID-19. Assay used: immunoSEQ multiplex PCR; TCRdb lists only in-frame clones, some missing. Of roughly 200,000 clones listed, about 85% were seen once; the top ten hold around 1.6%. Input material: peripheral blood. These receptors originate from a man in his 70s with acute or convalescent COVID-19.

The rearrangement joins TRBV28 to TRBJ1-1; no definite D call. Trimming stripped 6 bases from V and 10 bases from J, with 18 bases between. The CDR3 is 13 residues long. Germline CDR1 MDHEN, CDR2 SYDVKM. The CDR3 region is CASSVRHSEGAFF. The CDR3 DNA follows: TGTGCCAGCAGCGTAAGACACTCAGAAGGAGCTTTCTTT.

CDR3 bases: TGTGCCTGGAGGGGGACAGGGGGGAGAACTTACACCATATATTTT. Translation gives CAWRGTGGRTYTIYF. V and J are TRBV30 and TRBJ1-3; TRBD1 aligns across 11 bases. The CDR3 runs 15 residues. Germline CDR1 and CDR2: GTSNPN and SVGIG (reference sequence). J gave up 8 bases and V 3 bases, and 9 bases lay outside the gene matches. Full variable domain (rest looked up from reference TRBV30 and TRBJ1-3): SQTIHQWPATLVQPVGSPLSLECTVEGTSNPNLYWYRQAAGRGLQLLFYSVGIGQISSEVPQNLSASRPQDRQFILSSKKLLLSDSGFYLCAWRGTGGRTYTIYFGEGSWLTVV.

V is TRBV14 and J is TRBJ2-7, with a weak D call TRBD1 (5 bases). There are 14 residues in the CDR3. The V and J ends lost 5 bases and 3 bases respectively, with 14 bases between them. The germline V gene has CDR1 SGHDN and CDR2 FVKESK. Here the CDR3 reads CASSEGQGGYEQYF. The DNA of the CDR3 is TGTGCCAGCAGCGAAGGGCAGGGTGGCTACGAGCAGTACTTC.

The genes are TRBV19 and TRBJ1-4; maybe TRBD1 (5 bases). Germline CDR1 reads LNHDA; CDR2 reads SQIVND (reference sequence). The CDR3 is 13 amino acids. Trimming took off 2 bases at V and 8 bases at J, with 9 bases between the two ends. CDR3 DNA: TGTGCCAGTAGTATATTAAGGGGAGAAAAACTGTTTTTT. Protein: CASSILRGEKLFF.

The chain has TRBV7-9 and TRBJ2-1; D is uncertain. Germline lookup yields CDR1 SEHNR and CDR2 FQNEAQ (reference sequence). Trimming cost V 2 bases and J 2 bases, with 4 bases left between them. This CDR3 has 13 residues. The DNA for the CDR3 is TGTGCCAGCAGCTTAAATACCTACAATGAGCAGTTCTTC. Translation gives CASSLNTYNEQFF.

This clone was detected only a few times. This CDR3 is CASSTTWALAASYEQYF. The CDR3 DNA sequence: TGTGCCAGCAGCACGACTTGGGCACTAGCGGCTTCCTACGAGCAGTACTTC. This chain links TRBV28 with TRBJ2-7, with TRBD2 matching over 8 bases. Germline V gene lookup returns CDR1 MDHEN and CDR2 SYDVKM. V was pared by 6 bases and J by 1 base, with 14 bases of the junction left unmatched. The CDR3 consists of 17 residues.

The chain recombines TRBV7-8 with TRBJ1-2; 7 positions agree with TRBD1. V lost 5 bases and J lost 8; bases outside the gene matches: 14. The CDR3 length is 15 residues. CDR1 is SGHVS and CDR2 is FQNEAQ in the germline V gene. This CDR3 reads CASSRSTGSTIGYTF. The CDR3 coding sequence is TGTGCCAGCAGCAGATCGACAGGGTCAACTATCGGCTACACCTTC.

This chain joins TRBV9 and TRBJ2-1, with D unresolved. The germline CDR1 and CDR2 sequences are SGDLS and YYNGEE. Deletions cut 0 bases from V and 6 bases from J, with 13 bases between. The CDR3 runs to 15 residues. The CDR3 DNA reads TGTGCCAGCAGCGTAGAGCCCGCTTGGTCCAATGAGCAGTTCTTC. Translated: CASSVEPAWSNEQFF.

V and J are TRBV7-9 and TRBJ2-7, with 11 bases fitting TRBD2. Trimming cost V 5 bases and J 6 bases; bases outside gene matches: 6. The CDR3 loop spans 14 amino acids. Germline V lookup: CDR1 SEHNR, CDR2 FQNEAQ (reference sequence). Here the CDR3 DNA reads TGTGCCAGCAGCCTTGGGACTAGCGGATCCGAGCAGTACTTC. Translated: CASSLGTSGSEQYF.

The rearrangement uses TRBV24-1 and TRBJ2-3, with 13 bases identical to TRBD2. Trimming removed 2 bases from V and 8 bases from J; junction bases left unmatched: 12. Germline V gene lookup returns CDR1 KGHDR and CDR2 SFDVKD. The CDR3 is 18 residues long. CDR3 protein: CATSDSATSGRAGGTQYF. The CDR3 DNA follows: TGTGCCACCAGTGATTCGGCCACTAGCGGGAGGGCCGGAGGTACGCAGTATTTT.

The chain links TRBV11-2 to TRBJ2-7; 11 bases are a match to TRBD2. The germline V gene has CDR1 SGHAT and CDR2 FQNNGV. This CDR3 has 15 residues. V lost 5 bases and J lost 3; bases outside the gene matches: 6. The CDR3 loop is CASSITSGGFYEQYF. The CDR3, as DNA: TGTGCCAGCAGCATTACTAGCGGGGGTTTCTACGAGCAGTACTTC.

This clone came up a few times. The rearrangement links TRBV5-4 to TRBJ2-5; 7 positions agree with TRBD2. V trimming: 2 bases; J trimming: 2 bases; junction bases outside the gene matches: 6. The CDR3 has 15 amino acids. Germline-derived CDR1 and CDR2 are SGHNT and YYREEE (reference sequence). CDR3 bases: TGTGCCAGCAGCTTTTCCGGGAGGTCGCAAGAGACCCAGTACTTC. Protein sequence: CASSFSGRSQETQYF.

The rearrangement links TRBV9 to TRBJ2-7; 8 nucleotides align to TRBD1. Germline CDR1 is SGDLS and CDR2 is YYNGEE. The CDR3 is made up of 15 amino acids. The J segment lost 2 bases and the V segment lost 5 bases, leaving 9 bases of the junction unmatched. DNA for the CDR3: TGTGCCAGCAGTGATGGACAGGGTTCGGCCTACGAGCAGTACTTC. Its protein is CASSDGQGSAYEQYF.

This clone was observed once. The gene calls are TRBV28 and TRBJ1-6; D possibly corresponds to TRBD1 (6 bases). The V end lost 5 bases, the J end lost 5 bases, and 10 bases lay between the germline ends. The CDR3 spans 14 residues. CDR1 is MDHEN, CDR2 SYDVKM, per germline. The CDR3: CASSLQGDNSPLHF. In DNA form, the CDR3 reads TGTGCCAGCAGTCTACAGGGAGATAATTCACCCCTCCACTTT.

The sample holds one count of this clone. This chain joins TRBV30 and TRBJ1-5; D call uncertain. The germline V gene encodes CDR1 GTSNPN and CDR2 SVGIG (reference sequence). The CDR3 length is 14 residues. Trimming shortened V by 4 bases and J by 2 bases, and 12 bases separated the two germline ends. The CDR3 sequence is CAWTPGFGNQPQHF. The CDR3, as DNA: TGTGCCTGGACCCCCGGTTTTGGCAATCAGCCCCAGCATTTT. The entire variable domain, with the rest obtained from reference TRBV30 and TRBJ1-5, is as follows: SQTIHQWPATLVQPVGSPLSLECTVEGTSNPNLYWYRQAAGRGLQLLFYSVGIGQISSEVPQNLSASRPQDRQFILSSKKLLLSDSGFYLCAWTPGFGNQPQHFGDGTRLSIL.

The V and J genes are TRBV7-2 and TRBJ2-3; a weak D match, TRBD2 (7 bases). The CDR3 is made up of 15 amino acids. Germline assignment: CDR1 SGHTA and CDR2 FQGNSA. Trimming shortened V by 2 bases and J by 11 bases, and 20 bases separated the two germline ends. The CDR3 is CASSLSRGQGGGQYF. CDR3 DNA sequence: TGTGCCAGCAGCTTATCCCGGGGACAAGGGGGGGGGCAGTATTTT.

The chain employs TRBV7-2 and TRBJ1-2; 7 bases are a match to TRBD1. Germline loops: CDR1 SGHTA, CDR2 FQGNSA. V shed 3 bases and J 8 bases; nucleotides not matched to a gene: 9. The CDR3 is 14 residues long. CDR3 DNA: TGTGCCAGCAGCTTCATGGGACAGATTGACGGCTACACCTTC. Its translation is CASSFMGQIDGYTF. Based on the CDR3 plus reference TRBV7-2 and TRBJ1-2, the full variable domain is GAGVSQSPSNKVTEKGKDVELRCDPISGHTALYWYRQSLGQGLEFLIYFQGNSAPDKSGLPSDRFSAERTGGSVSTLTIQRTQQEDSAVYLCASSFMGQIDGYTFGSGTRLTVV.

The rearrangement joins TRBV29-1 to TRBJ1-5, with D possibly matching TRBD1 (6 bases). The ends were cut back, 3 bases at V and 2 bases at J, with 20 bases in the middle. Germline V gives CDR1 SQVTM, CDR2 ANQGSEA. CDR3 length: 17 residues. The CDR3 here is CSVEDWVWGGCNQPQHF. The DNA of the CDR3 is TGCAGCGTTGAGGACTGGGTTTGGGGGGGCTGCAATCAGCCCCAGCATTTT.

V and J are TRBV19 and TRBJ1-6, with 12 bases fitting TRBD1. The germline CDR1 and CDR2 sequences are LNHDA and SQIVND (reference sequence). The CDR3 is 16 amino acids. The J segment lost 10 bases and the V segment lost 3 bases, leaving 7 bases of the junction unmatched. CDR3 region: CASSIPGTGGRSPLHF. The CDR3 nucleotides are TGTGCCAGTAGTATCCCCGGGACAGGGGGCCGATCACCCCTCCACTTT.

This clone came up once. The chain links TRBV30 to TRBJ2-7; 11 bases align to TRBD2. Germline CDR1 and CDR2: GTSNPN and SVGIG (reference sequence). The CDR3 is made up of 14 amino acids. Germline trimming cut 3 bases from V and 9 bases from J; bases unmatched to any gene: 10. This CDR3 reads CAWRLAGVKRGQYF. CDR3 coding DNA: TGTGCCTGGAGACTAGCGGGAGTAAAGAGAGGGCAGTACTTC.

Comments on this clone: This specimen includes other DNA sequences encoding the same CDR3. V and J are TRBV3-1 (or the pseudogene TRBV3-2) and TRBJ2-7, with 12 bases lining up with TRBD2. Looked up from germline, CDR1 is LGHDT and CDR2 is YNNKEL (reference sequence). The CDR3 runs 14 residues. The ends lost 3 bases at V and 5 bases at J; junction bases unmatched: 2. The CDR3: CASSQTSGSHEQYF. The CDR3 DNA reads as TGTGCCAGCAGCCAGACTAGCGGGAGCCACGAGCAGTACTTC.